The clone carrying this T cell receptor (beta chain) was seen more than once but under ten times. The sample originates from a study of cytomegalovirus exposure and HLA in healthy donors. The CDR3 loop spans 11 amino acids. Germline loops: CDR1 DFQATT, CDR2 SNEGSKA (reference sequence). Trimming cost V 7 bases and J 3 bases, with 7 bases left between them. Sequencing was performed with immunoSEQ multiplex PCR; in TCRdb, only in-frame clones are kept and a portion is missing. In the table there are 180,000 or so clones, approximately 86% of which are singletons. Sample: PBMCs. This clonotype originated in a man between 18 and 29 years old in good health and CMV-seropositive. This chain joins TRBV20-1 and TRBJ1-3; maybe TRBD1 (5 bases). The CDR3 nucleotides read TGCAGTGGGGGCCTTGGAAACACCATATATTTT. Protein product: CSGGLGNTIYF.